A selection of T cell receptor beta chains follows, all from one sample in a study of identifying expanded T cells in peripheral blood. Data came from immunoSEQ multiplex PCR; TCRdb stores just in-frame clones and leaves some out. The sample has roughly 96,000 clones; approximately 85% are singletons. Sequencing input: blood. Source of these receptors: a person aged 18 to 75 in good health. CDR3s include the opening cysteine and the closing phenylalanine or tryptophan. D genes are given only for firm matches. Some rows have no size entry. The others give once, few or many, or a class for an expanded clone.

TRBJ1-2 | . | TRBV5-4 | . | CASSTRTDSNYGYTF | TGTGCCAGCAGCACCAGGACTGATTCTAACTATGGCTACACCTTC
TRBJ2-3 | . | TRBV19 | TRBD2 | CASSFTPGLAGVQSTDTQYF | TGTGCCAGTAGTTTCACTCCGGGACTAGCGGGAGTTCAAAGCACAGATACGCAGTATTTT
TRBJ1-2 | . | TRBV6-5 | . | CASRPGVGGGYTF | TGTGCCAGCAGGCCAGGGGTTGGGGGCGGCTACACCTTC
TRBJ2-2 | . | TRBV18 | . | CASSPGTGTGELFF | TGTGCCAGCTCCCCAGGGACGGGCACCGGGGAGCTGTTTTTT
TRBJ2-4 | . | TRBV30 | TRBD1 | CAWSIPDRGTIQYF | TGTGCCTGGAGTATTCCGGACAGGGGGACGATTCAGTACTTC
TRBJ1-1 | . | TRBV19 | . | CASSLLGPNTEAFF | TGTGCCAGTAGTCTCCTCGGGCCAAACACTGAAGCTTTCTTT
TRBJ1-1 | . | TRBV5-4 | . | CASSLGSREFTEAFF | TGTGCCAGCAGCTTGGGAAGCAGGGAATTCACTGAAGCTTTCTTT
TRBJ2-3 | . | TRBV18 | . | CASSQVGQGTDTQYF | TGTGCCAGCTCACAAGTGGGGCAGGGCACAGATACGCAGTATTTT
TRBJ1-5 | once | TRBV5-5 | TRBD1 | CASSPGQSNQPQHF | TGTGCCAGCAGCCCGGGACAGAGCAATCAGCCCCAGCATTTT
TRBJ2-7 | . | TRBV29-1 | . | CSVAGTSSYEQYF | TGCAGCGTTGCCGGGACTTCCTCCTACGAGCAGTACTTC
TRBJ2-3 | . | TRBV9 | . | CASSVELDTQYF | TGTGCCAGCAGCGTAGAATTAGATACGCAGTATTTT
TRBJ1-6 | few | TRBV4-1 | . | CASSQRESYNSPLHF | TGCGCCAGCAGCCAAAGGGAGTCCTATAATTCACCCCTCCACTTT
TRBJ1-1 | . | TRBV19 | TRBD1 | CASRPDRGMNTEAFF | TGTGCCAGTAGACCGGACAGGGGGATGAACACTGAAGCTTTCTTT
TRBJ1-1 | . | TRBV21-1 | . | CASSPKGFRGDGNTEAFF | TGTGCCAGCAGCCCCAAAGGGTTCAGGGGGGATGGGAACACTGAAGCTTTCTTT
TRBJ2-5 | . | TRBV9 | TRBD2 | CASSLAGGPVETQYF | TGTGCCAGCAGCCTAGCGGGGGGGCCAGTAGAGACCCAGTACTTC
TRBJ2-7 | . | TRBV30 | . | CAWGRRGSSYEQYF | TGTGCCTGGGGTCGGAGGGGGAGCTCCTACGAGCAGTACTTC
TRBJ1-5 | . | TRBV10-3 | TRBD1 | CAINTGARNQPQHF | TGTGCCATCAACACAGGGGCGCGGAATCAGCCCCAGCATTTT
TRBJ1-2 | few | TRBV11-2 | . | CASSLGGLGYTF | TGTGCCAGCAGCTTAGGGGGACTTGGCTACACCTTC
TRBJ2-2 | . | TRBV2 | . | CASRPGHRGELFF | TGTGCCAGCAGACCGGGACATCGAGGGGAGCTGTTTTTT
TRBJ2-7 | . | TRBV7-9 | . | CASSLVSGYEQYF | TGTGCCAGCAGCTTAGTATCCGGCTACGAGCAGTACTTC
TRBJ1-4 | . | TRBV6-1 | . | CASSEVGDHGGKLFF | TGTGCCAGCAGTGAAGTAGGGGACCATGGTGGAAAACTGTTTTTT
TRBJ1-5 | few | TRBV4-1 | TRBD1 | CASSTQPGGNQPQHF | TGCGCCAGCAGCACCCAGCCAGGGGGAAATCAGCCCCAGCATTTT
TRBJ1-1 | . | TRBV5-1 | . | CASSTGRTEAFF | TGCGCCAGCAGCACGGGGAGGACTGAAGCTTTCTTT
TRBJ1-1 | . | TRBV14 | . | CASSPWGTEAFF | TGTGCCAGCAGCCCCTGGGGCACTGAAGCTTTCTTT
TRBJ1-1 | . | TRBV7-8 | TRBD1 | CASSSQGARTEAFF | TGTGCCAGCAGCTCCCAGGGGGCGCGGACTGAAGCTTTCTTT
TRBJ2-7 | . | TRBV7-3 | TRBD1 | CASSLKTGGWEQYF | TGTGCCAGCAGCCTTAAGACAGGGGGCTGGGAGCAGTACTTC
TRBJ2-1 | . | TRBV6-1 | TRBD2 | CASSGTSGYNEQFF | TGTGCCAGCAGTGGGACTAGCGGTTACAATGAGCAGTTCTTC
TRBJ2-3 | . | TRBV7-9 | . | CASSLVPLAVSTDTQYF | TGTGCCAGCAGCTTAGTCCCTCTAGCAGTGAGCACAGATACGCAGTATTTT
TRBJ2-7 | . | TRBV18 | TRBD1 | CASSPRQGNYEQYF | TGTGCCAGCTCACCTAGACAGGGTAACTACGAGCAGTACTTC
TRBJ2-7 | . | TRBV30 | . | CAWRRKSSYEQYF | TGTGCCTGGAGGCGAAAAAGCTCCTACGAGCAGTACTTC
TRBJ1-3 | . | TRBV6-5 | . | CASTNSGNTIYF | TGTGCCAGCACAAACTCTGGAAACACCATATATTTT
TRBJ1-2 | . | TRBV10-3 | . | CAISTRGNYGYTF | TGTGCCATCAGTACTCGGGGGAACTATGGCTACACCTTC
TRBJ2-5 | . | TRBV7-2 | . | CASSLYDRGETQYF | TGTGCCAGCAGCTTATATGATAGGGGAGAGACCCAGTACTTC
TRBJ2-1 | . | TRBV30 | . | CAWSVRLASSSYNEQFF | TGTGCCTGGAGTGTAAGGCTAGCGTCGAGCTCCTACAATGAGCAGTTCTTC
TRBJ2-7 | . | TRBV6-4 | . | CASSSPTWPGPEQYF | TGTGCCAGCAGTAGCCCCACCTGGCCGGGTCCGGAGCAGTACTTC
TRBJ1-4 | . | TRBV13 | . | CASSYRGLNEKLFF | TGTGCCAGCAGCTACCGGGGCCTTAATGAAAAACTGTTTTTT
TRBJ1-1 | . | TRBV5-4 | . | CASSLGIRVAEAFF | TGTGCCAGCAGCTTGGGGATTAGGGTGGCTGAAGCTTTCTTT
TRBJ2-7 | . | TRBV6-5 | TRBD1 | CASSWGTGWSYEQYF | TGTGCCAGCAGTTGGGGGACAGGGTGGTCCTACGAGCAGTACTTC
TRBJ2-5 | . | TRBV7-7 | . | CASSFGGETQYF | TGTGCCAGCAGCTTTGGAGGGGAGACCCAGTACTTC